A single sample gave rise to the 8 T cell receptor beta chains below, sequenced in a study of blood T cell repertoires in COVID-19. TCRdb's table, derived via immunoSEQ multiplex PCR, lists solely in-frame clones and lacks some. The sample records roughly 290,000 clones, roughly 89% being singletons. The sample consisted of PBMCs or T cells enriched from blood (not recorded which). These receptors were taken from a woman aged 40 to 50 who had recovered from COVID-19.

The CDR3 bases are TGTGCCAGCAGCTTGATACAGACGGCCACGAACAATGAGCAGTTCTTC. Translation gives CASSLIQTATNNEQFF. The chain is built from TRBV7-9 and TRBJ2-1; D remains ambiguous. CDR3 length: 16 residues. In germline, CDR1 is SEHNR, CDR2 FQNEAQ (reference sequence). V gave up 3 bases and J gave up 5 bases, with 17 bases separating them.

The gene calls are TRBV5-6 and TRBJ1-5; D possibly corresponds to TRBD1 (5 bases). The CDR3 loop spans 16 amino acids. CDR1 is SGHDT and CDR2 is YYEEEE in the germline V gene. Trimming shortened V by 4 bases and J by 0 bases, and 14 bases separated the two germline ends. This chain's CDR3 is CASSRWGVDSNQPQHF. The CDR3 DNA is TGTGCCAGCAGCCGGTGGGGCGTTGATAGCAATCAGCCCCAGCATTTT. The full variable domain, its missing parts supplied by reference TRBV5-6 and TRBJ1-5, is DAGVTQSPTHLIKTRGQQVTLRCSPKSGHDTVSWYQQALGQGPQFIFQYYEEEERQRGNFPDRFSGHQFPNYSSELNVNALLLGDSALYLCASSRWGVDSNQPQHFGDGTRLSIL.

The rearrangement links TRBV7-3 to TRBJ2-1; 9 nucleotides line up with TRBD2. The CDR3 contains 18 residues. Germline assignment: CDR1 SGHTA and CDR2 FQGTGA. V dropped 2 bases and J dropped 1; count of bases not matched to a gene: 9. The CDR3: CASSLRPSGDPSYNEQFF. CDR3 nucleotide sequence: TGTGCCAGCAGCTTACGCCCTAGCGGGGACCCTTCCTACAATGAGCAGTTCTTC.

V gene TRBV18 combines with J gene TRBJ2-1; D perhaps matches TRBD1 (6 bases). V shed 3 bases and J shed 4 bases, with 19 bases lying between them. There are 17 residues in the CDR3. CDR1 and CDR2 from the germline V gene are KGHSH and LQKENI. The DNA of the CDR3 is TGTGCCAGCTCACCTTGGGGAACAGGGCTCGGATACAATGAGCAGTTCTTC. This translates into CASSPWGTGLGYNEQFF.

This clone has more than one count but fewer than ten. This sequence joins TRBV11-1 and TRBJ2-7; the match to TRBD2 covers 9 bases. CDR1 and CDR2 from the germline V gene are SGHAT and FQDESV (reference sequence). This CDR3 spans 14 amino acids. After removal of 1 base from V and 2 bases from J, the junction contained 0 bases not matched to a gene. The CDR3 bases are TGTGCCAGCAGCTTAGGCGGGAGGGCCTACGAGCAGTACTTC. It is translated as CASSLGGRAYEQYF. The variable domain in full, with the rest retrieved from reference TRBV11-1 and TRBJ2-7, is EAEVAQSPRYKITEKSQAVAFWCDPISGHATLYWYRQILGQGPELLVQFQDESVVDDSQLPKDRFSAERLKGVDSTLKIQPAELGDSAMYLCASSLGGRAYEQYFGPGTRLTVT.

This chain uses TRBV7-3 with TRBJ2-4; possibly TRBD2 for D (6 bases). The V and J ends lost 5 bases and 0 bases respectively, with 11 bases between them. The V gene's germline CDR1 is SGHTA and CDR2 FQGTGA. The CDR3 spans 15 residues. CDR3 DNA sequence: TGTGCCAGCAGCACCCGGGGACTAGCCAAAAACATTCAGTACTTC. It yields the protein CASSTRGLAKNIQYF. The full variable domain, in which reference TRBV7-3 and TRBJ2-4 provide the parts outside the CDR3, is GAGVSQTPSNKVTEKGKYVELRCDPISGHTALYWYRQSLGQGPEFLIYFQGTGAADDSGLPNDRFFAVRPEGSVSTLKIQRTERGDSAVYLCASSTRGLAKNIQYFGAGTRLSVL.

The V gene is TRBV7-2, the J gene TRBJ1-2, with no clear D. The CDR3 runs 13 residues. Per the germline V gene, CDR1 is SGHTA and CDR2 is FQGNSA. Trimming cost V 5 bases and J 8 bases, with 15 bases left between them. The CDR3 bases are TGTGCCAGCAGCCTCCCTCAGATCGGGGGCTACACCTTC. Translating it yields CASSLPQIGGYTF.

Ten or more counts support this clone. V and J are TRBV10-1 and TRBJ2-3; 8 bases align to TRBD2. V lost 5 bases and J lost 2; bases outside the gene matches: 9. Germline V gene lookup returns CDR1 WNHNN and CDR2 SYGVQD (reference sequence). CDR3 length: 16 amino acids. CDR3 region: CASSPSGSGITDTQYF. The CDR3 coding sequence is TGCGCCAGCAGTCCCTCGGGTAGCGGGATCACAGATACGCAGTATTTT.